This T cell receptor (beta chain) was captured by sequencing in a study of cytomegalovirus exposure and HLA in healthy donors. Each donor was healthy, and each was a bone marrow donor. Study findings and constraints: As immune exposure information, only CMV serostatus was available. Rare TCR sequences predominated, though certain public TCRs were found in many donors.

The PCR had 60 Vbeta and 13 Jbeta primers. Produced via immunoSEQ multiplex PCR; TCRdb's table is partial and in-frame only. The table lists 150,000 to 200,000 clones, around 74% of them singletons, with about 2% in the top ten. Germline V gene lookup returns CDR1 LNHDA and CDR2 SQIVND (reference sequence). V lost 3 bases to trimming and J lost 2 bases; unmatched junction nucleotides: 9. The CDR3 sequence is 18 residues long. Regarding this clone: Its antigen is undetermined.

Sequenced sample: PBMCs. The TCR comes from a female donor in good health and CMV-seronegative. The chain employs TRBV19 and TRBJ2-6; 8 nucleotides align to TRBD1. The CDR3 sequence: CASSMTHRGVPGANVLTF. DNA for the CDR3: TGTGCCAGTAGTATGACCCACAGGGGGGTACCTGGGGCCAACGTCCTGACTTTC.